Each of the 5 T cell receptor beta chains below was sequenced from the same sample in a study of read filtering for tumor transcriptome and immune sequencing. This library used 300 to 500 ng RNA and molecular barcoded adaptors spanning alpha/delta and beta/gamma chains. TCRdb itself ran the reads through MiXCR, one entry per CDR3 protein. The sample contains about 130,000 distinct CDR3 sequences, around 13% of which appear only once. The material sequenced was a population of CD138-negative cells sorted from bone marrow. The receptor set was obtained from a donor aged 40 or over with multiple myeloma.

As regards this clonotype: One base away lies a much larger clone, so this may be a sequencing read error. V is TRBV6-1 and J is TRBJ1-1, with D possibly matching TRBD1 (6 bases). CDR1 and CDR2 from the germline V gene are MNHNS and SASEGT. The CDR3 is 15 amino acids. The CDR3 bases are TGTACCAGCAGTGAAGCGGGGGGCGTCACCACTGAAGCTTTCTTT. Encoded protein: CTSSEAGGVTTEAFF.

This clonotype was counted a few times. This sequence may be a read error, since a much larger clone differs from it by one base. Here the CDR3 DNA reads TGTGCCAGCTCCTCGTTCACTGGAGCTTTCTTT. Encoded protein: CASSSFTGAFF. The gene calls are TRBV6-5 and TRBJ1-1; no firm D call. Per germline, CDR1 MNHEY and CDR2 SVGAGI. This CDR3 has 11 residues.

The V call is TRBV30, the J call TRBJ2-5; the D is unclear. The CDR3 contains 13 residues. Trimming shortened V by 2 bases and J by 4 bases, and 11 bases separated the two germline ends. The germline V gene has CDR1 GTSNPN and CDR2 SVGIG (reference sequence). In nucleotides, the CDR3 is TGTGCCTGGAGTACTGCTAGGGCAGAGACCCAGTACTTC. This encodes CAWSTARAETQYF.

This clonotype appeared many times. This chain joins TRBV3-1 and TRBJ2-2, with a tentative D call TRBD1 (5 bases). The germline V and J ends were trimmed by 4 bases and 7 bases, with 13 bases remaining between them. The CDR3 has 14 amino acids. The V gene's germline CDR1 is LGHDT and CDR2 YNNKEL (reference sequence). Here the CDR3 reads CASSRAPGIGELFF. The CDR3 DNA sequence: TGTGCCAGCAGCCGGGCTCCAGGGATCGGGGAGCTGTTTTTT.

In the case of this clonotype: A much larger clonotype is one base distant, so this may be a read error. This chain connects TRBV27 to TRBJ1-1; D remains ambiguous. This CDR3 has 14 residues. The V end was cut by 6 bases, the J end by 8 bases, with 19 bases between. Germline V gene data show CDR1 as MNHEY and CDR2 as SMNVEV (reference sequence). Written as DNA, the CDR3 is TGTGCCAGCAGCCCCTTGGGAGGCAGGAAAGAAGCTTTCTTT. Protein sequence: CASSPLGGRKEAFF.